A single sample is the source of the 27 T cell receptor beta chains below, sequenced in a study of vaccination and CD4 T cells after COVID-19. The Oncomine TCR Beta short-read assay sequenced DNA from cultured CD4+ T cells. Each CDR3 protein is one row after TCRdb ran MiXCR on the PCR reads. The sample consists of about 6,400 distinct CDR3 sequences, approximately 77% of them appearing once. The treatment: roughly ten-day PBMC culture with coronavirus spike peptide pools or control peptides (ViraFEST assay). Antigens for these TCRs are unknown. The sequencing sample was made of CD4+ T cells from blood, cultured in vitro. Receptors were obtained from a human donor who had recovered from COVID-19.

V and J are TRBV2 and TRBJ2-2, with 8 positions matching TRBD1. V lost 6 bases to trimming and J lost 6 bases; unmatched junction nucleotides: 6. This CDR3 contains 14 residues. From germline, CDR1 is SNHLY and CDR2 FYNNEI. DNA for the CDR3: TGTGCCAGCAGATTACGCAGGGGGCCCGGGGAGCTGTTTTTT. It translates to CASRLRRGPGELFF.

This rearrangement joins TRBV20-1 to TRBJ2-2; 11 nucleotides match TRBD2. CDR1 is DFQATT, CDR2 SNEGSKA, per germline (reference sequence). This CDR3 has 15 amino acids. The V gene end was trimmed by 5 bases and the J gene end by 0 bases; junction bases not matched to a gene: 2. CDR3 sequence (DNA): TGCAGTGCTGGGACTAGCGGCACGAACACCGGGGAGCTGTTTTTT. It specifies CSAGTSGTNTGELFF.

The chain joins TRBV2 to TRBJ1-2; weak D call: TRBD1 (5 bases). The V and J ends lost 5 bases and 8 bases respectively, with 12 bases between them. CDR1 and CDR2 from the germline V gene are SNHLY and FYNNEI. The CDR3 spans 12 residues. The CDR3 here is CASSLRDGGYTF. The CDR3 region has the DNA TGTGCCAGCAGTCTTCGGGACGGCGGCTACACCTTC.

V is TRBV12-3 or TRBV12-4 and J is TRBJ2-5; 8 bases match TRBD1. The CDR3 has 14 residues. With 5 bases clipped from V and 6 bases from J, the junction kept 8 bases outside the gene matches. The CDR3 DNA reads TGTGCCAGCAGTCCCTCGGCCAGGGGGCAGACCCAGTACTTC. This gives the protein CASSPSARGQTQYF.

The V and J genes are TRBV7-4 and TRBJ1-5; D is undetermined. CDR3 length equals 15 residues. Germline V gene lookup returns CDR1 SGHVT and CDR2 SQSDAQ. Between the trimmed V and J ends, which lost 5 bases and 0 bases, there was a span of 11 bases. The CDR3 protein is CASSAEGYSNQPQHF. In DNA, the CDR3 is TGTGCCAGCAGCGCCGAGGGATATAGCAATCAGCCCCAGCATTTT.

This clonotype was counted a few times. The chain combines TRBV21-1 with TRBJ1-5; TRBD1 is the table's D call and was not checked against the DNA. TRBV21-1 corresponds to a pseudogene. The CDR3 covers 18 residues. CDR3 coding DNA: TGTGCCAGCAGCAAAGGGGGACAGGGAATCGACGGCAATCAGCCCCAGCATTTT. This encodes CASSKGGQGIDGNQPQHF.

The rearrangement uses TRBV24-1 and TRBJ1-5; D gene uncertain. V shed 5 bases and J shed 0 bases, with 10 bases lying between them. Germline CDR1 and CDR2: KGHDR and SFDVKD. There are 15 residues in the CDR3. This CDR3 is CATSGHTTSNQPQHF. In DNA, the CDR3 is TGTGCCACCAGTGGCCACACAACTAGCAATCAGCCCCAGCATTTT.

This clonotype was observed a handful of times. The V and J genes are TRBV11-3 and TRBJ1-5; D might be TRBD1 (6 bases). CDR1 is SGHNT, CDR2 YENEEA, per germline. V dropped 5 bases and J dropped 0 bases, with 20 bases sitting between them. This CDR3 comprises 18 residues. CDR3 DNA: TGTGCCAGCAGCCACCTCCCCCCCGGACAGTATAGCAATCAGCCCCAGCATTTT. This codes for CASSHLPPGQYSNQPQHF.

The table lists this clonotype with a few counts. J is TRBJ2-7 and V is TRBV20-1, with 10 bases fitting TRBD2. The CDR3 covers 15 residues. The junction had 13 bases not matched to a gene; V was cut back by 2 bases and J by 9 bases. Germline V gene data show CDR1 as DFQATT and CDR2 as SNEGSKA (reference sequence). The chain's CDR3 is CSARPSGGASSAQYF. CDR3 bases: TGCAGTGCTAGACCAAGCGGGGGGGCTTCGTCGGCGCAGTACTTC.

V gene TRBV19 combines with J gene TRBJ2-4; D gene unclear. This CDR3 region has 13 residues. Germline V gene data show CDR1 as LNHDA and CDR2 as SQIVND (reference sequence). Trimming shortened V by 6 bases and J by 0 bases, and 6 bases separated the two germline ends. The CDR3 DNA sequence: TGTGCCAGTAGAGACCTAGCCAAAAACATTCAGTACTTC. This gives the protein CASRDLAKNIQYF.

The genes are TRBV10-1 and TRBJ2-2; the D call may be TRBD1 or TRBD2 (5 bases each). Trimming stripped 8 bases from V and 2 bases from J, with 27 bases between. This CDR3 region has 19 residues. CDR1 is WNHNN, CDR2 SYGVQD, per germline (reference sequence). CDR3 in amino acids: CASPRSRDRSSINTGELFF. The CDR3 bases are TGCGCCAGCCCCCGATCCAGGGACCGCAGTTCCATAAACACCGGGGAGCTGTTTTTT.

This chain uses TRBV20-1 with TRBJ2-2; 7 positions match TRBD1. Germline values: CDR1 DFQATT, CDR2 SNEGSKA (reference sequence). This CDR3 has 14 residues. V shed 5 bases and J 4 bases; nucleotides not matched to a gene: 7. CDR3 bases: TGCAGTGCTGAGGACAGGAGAAGCACCGGGGAGCTGTTTTTT. As protein: CSAEDRRSTGELFF.

The J gene is TRBJ2-3, the V gene TRBV7-3, with TRBD2 matching 10 bases. This CDR3 contains 15 residues. V gave up 5 bases and J gave up 2 bases; unmatched junction bases: 4. Per the germline V gene, CDR1 is SGHTA and CDR2 is FQGTGA. The CDR3 is CASSATSGDTDTQYF. The CDR3 region has the DNA TGTGCCAGCAGCGCAACTAGCGGGGACACAGATACGCAGTATTTT.

V is TRBV27 and J is TRBJ1-6; TRBD1 might be the D (5 bases). The germline V gene encodes CDR1 MNHEY and CDR2 SMNVEV (reference sequence). With 2 bases removed from V and 9 bases from J, the gap between germline ends came to 14 bases. This CDR3 is built from 15 residues. CDR3 bases: TGTGCCAGCAGTTTAGGGGGTGTTGAAGGTTCACCCCTCCACTTT. Protein product: CASSLGGVEGSPLHF.

CDR3 sequence: CAASQGGMMNTGELFF. CDR3 DNA sequence: TGTGCCGCTTCCCAGGGGGGGATGATGAACACCGGGGAGCTGTTTTTT. The genes are TRBV24-1 and TRBJ2-2, with D perhaps given as TRBD1 or TRBD2 (7 bases each). There are 16 residues in the CDR3. Germline V gene data show CDR1 as KGHDR and CDR2 as SFDVKD. Trimming cost V 12 bases and J 1 base, with 20 bases left between them.

The sample holds one count of this clonotype. This chain joins TRBV20-1 and TRBJ2-7; 7 positions match TRBD2. Unmatched junction bases numbered 2, after V lost 1 base and J lost 2 bases. This CDR3 has 13 residues. CDR1 and CDR2 (germline): DFQATT, SNEGSKA (reference sequence). The CDR3 is CSARGRGTYEQYF. CDR3 DNA: TGCAGTGCTAGAGGGCGGGGGACCTACGAGCAGTACTTC.

J is TRBJ1-2 and V is TRBV19; tentatively, D is TRBD1 (5 bases). Trimming shortened V by 5 bases and J by 3 bases, and 13 bases separated the two germline ends. There are 14 residues in the CDR3. Germline loops: CDR1 LNHDA, CDR2 SQIVND (reference sequence). Here the CDR3 reads CASSDYVRDYGYTF. The CDR3 nucleotides read TGTGCCAGTAGTGACTATGTCAGGGACTATGGCTACACCTTC.

J is TRBJ1-3 and V is TRBV7-8; no firm D call. The V and J ends lost 5 bases and 0 bases respectively, with 11 bases between them. There are 15 residues in the CDR3. Germline loops: CDR1 SGHVS, CDR2 FQNEAQ. The CDR3 loop is CASSPRTSSGNTIYF. The DNA for the CDR3 is TGTGCCAGCAGCCCTCGGACCAGCTCTGGAAACACCATATATTTT. Based on the CDR3 plus reference TRBV7-8 and TRBJ1-3, the full variable domain is GAGVSQSPRYKVAKRGQDVALRCDPISGHVSLFWYQQALGQGPEFLTYFQNEAQLDKSGLPSDRFFAERPEGSVSTLKIQRTQQEDSAVYLCASSPRTSSGNTIYFGEGSWLTVV.

This clonotype counts as large (0.1 to 1%). The gene calls are TRBV7-8 and TRBJ1-1, with 9 bases lining up with TRBD1. V shed 0 bases, J shed 4 bases, and the junction held 3 bases outside the gene matches. The CDR3 covers 15 residues. Looked up from germline, CDR1 is SGHVS and CDR2 is FQNEAQ. CDR3: CASSLADRGSTEAFF. In nucleotides, the CDR3 is TGTGCCAGCAGCTTAGCGGACAGGGGATCCACTGAAGCTTTCTTT.

V and J are TRBV20-1 and TRBJ1-5; D is uncertain. Germline values: CDR1 DFQATT, CDR2 SNEGSKA (reference sequence). V lost 5 bases and J lost 1, with 15 bases in between. The CDR3 has 15 residues. As DNA, the CDR3 is TGCAGTGCTTTTCTCATTCGAGCGAGCAATCAGCCCCAGCATTTT. This gives the protein CSAFLIRASNQPQHF.

The chain couples TRBV15 to TRBJ1-6; D unclear. Germline-derived CDR1 and CDR2 are LNHNV and YYDKDF (reference sequence). The ends were cut back, 0 bases at V and 7 bases at J, with 13 bases in the middle. The CDR3 covers 16 residues. DNA for the CDR3: TGTGCCACCAGCAGAGAAAGCCCCATCGGGAATTCACCCCTCCACTTT. Amino acid sequence: CATSRESPIGNSPLHF.

The rearrangement uses TRBV7-3 and TRBJ2-7; 10 nucleotides align to TRBD1. The germline gives CDR1 SGHTA, CDR2 FQGTGA. The trim removed 3 bases at V and 3 bases at J, leaving 5 bases unmatched. This CDR3 has 15 residues. The CDR3 DNA is TGTGCCAGCAGCTTTGGACAGGGGGGCAGCTACGAGCAGTACTTC. Translated, it gives CASSFGQGGSYEQYF.

In its sample, this clonotype was seen a few times. J is TRBJ1-6 and V is TRBV11-3; weak D call: TRBD1 (5 bases). The V gene lost 6 bases and the J gene lost 3 bases, with 9 bases spanning the gap. This CDR3 contains 14 residues. Germline values: CDR1 SGHNT, CDR2 YENEEA. CDR3 nucleotide sequence: TGTGCCAGCAGAACCAGGGACTATAATTCACCCCTCCACTTT. Translation: CASRTRDYNSPLHF. Variable domain in full (rest from reference TRBV11-3 and TRBJ1-6): EAGVVQSPRYKIIEKKQPVAFWCNPISGHNTLYWYLQNLGQGPELLIRYENEEAVDDSQLPKDRFSAERLKGVDSTLKIQPAELGDSAVYLCASRTRDYNSPLHFGNGTRLTVT.

As regards this clonotype: One base away lies a much larger clone, so this may be a sequencing read error. The rearrangement links TRBV7-3 to TRBJ2-3, with 7 bases matching TRBD1. The CDR3 sequence is 15 residues long. The germline CDR1 and CDR2 sequences are SGHTA and FQGTGA. V shed 5 bases and J 5 bases; nucleotides not matched to a gene: 10. The CDR3 spells CASSPHRDSRDTQYF. CDR3 nucleotides: TGTGCCAGCAGCCCACATCGGGACAGTCGAGATACGCAGTATTTT.

The chain combines TRBV4-1 with TRBJ2-5; possible D gene TRBD1, 6 bases. This CDR3 contains 14 residues. V lost 4 bases to trimming and J lost 4 bases, with 13 bases between them. CDR1 MGHRA and CDR2 YSYEKL come from the germline V gene. The CDR3 spells CASSLGSGVETQYF. The CDR3 DNA sequence: TGCGCCAGCAGCCTTGGATCAGGGGTAGAGACCCAGTACTTC.

V gene TRBV21-1 combines with J gene TRBJ2-4; no DNA check was done on the table's D call, TRBD1. TRBV21-1 is annotated as a pseudogene. This CDR3 spans 17 amino acids. The CDR3 nucleotides read TGTGCCAGCAGCAAAGGGGCGACAGGGTTAGCCAAAAACATTCAGTACTTC. It codes for CASSKGATGLAKNIQYF.

The chain combines TRBV6-5 with TRBJ1-5, with D possibly TRBD1 on 6 matching bases. V was shortened by 0 bases and J by 1 base, with 19 bases between the two germline ends. Germline V CDR1 and CDR2: MNHEY, SVGAGI. This CDR3 region has 19 residues. The CDR3 DNA sequence: TGTGCCAGCAGTTACTCGAAGGGTCAAACGACAGGAAGCAATCAGCCCCAGCATTTT. Translation gives CASSYSKGQTTGSNQPQHF.